This T cell receptor beta chain was recorded in a study of CD8 T cells in ankylosing spondylitis. Overall study findings and caveats: Blood from ankylosing spondylitis patients appeared to carry a characteristic roughly 8-variant TCR beta motif. Clones linked to disease were reported to show significant enrichment in matched ankylosing spondylitis synovial fluid. Within peripheral blood, clones linked to disease were CD8+ and relatively rare. Prior work had noted some motif variants in reactive arthritis blood and synovial fluid.

This clonotype came up a few times. Antigen: not known. Quantitative barcoded 5'-RACE was used to prepare TCR beta libraries. In TCRdb, the 5' RACE reads were re-called with MiXCR into one record per CDR3 protein. Of 670,000 or so distinct CDR3 sequences in the sample, around a fifth are singletons; the top ten hold 19%. The germline CDR1 and CDR2 sequences are DFQATT and SNEGSKA (reference sequence). V was pared by 3 bases and J by 2 bases, with 13 bases between. This CDR3 is built from 14 residues. The chain joins TRBV20-1 to TRBJ2-5; tentatively, D is TRBD1 or TRBD2 (6 bases each). Sequenced: blood, either unsorted or a sorted T cell fraction (not recorded which). This clonotype was obtained from a male donor with ankylosing spondylitis. CDR3 in DNA: TGCAGTGCTAGCAGACTAGGGGGACAAGAGACCCAGTACTTC. Protein product: CSASRLGGQETQYF.